This T cell receptor (beta chain) was retrieved from a study of blood T cell repertoires in COVID-19. Study-wide context: T cells, B-cell-depleted T cells, or PBMCs supplied cDNA or gDNA.

The authors' processing: The assay estimated nucleated cells by amplifying reference gene primers. Using immunoSEQ multiplex PCR, the repertoire was profiled, and TCRdb retains in-frame clones only, with some absent. The V and J calls and the clone size are those of that table, but D and trimming were determined from the DNA. The table records roughly 120,000 clones, almost 85% of them present only once. This clone was seen a few times. The length of the CDR3 is 13 residues. V was clipped by 4 bases and J by 4 bases; unmatched bases: 3. This receptor was identified in a man between 65 and 85 years old with active or convalescent COVID-19. The chain couples TRBV12-3 or TRBV12-4 to TRBJ1-2, with TRBD1 identical over 7 bases. The sample was peripheral blood. CDR3: CASSSGQVYGYTF. The CDR3 nucleotides are TGTGCCAGCAGTTCTGGACAGGTCTATGGCTACACCTTC.